These T cell receptor beta chains were read from a single sample in a study of cytomegalovirus exposure and HLA in healthy donors. The method was immunoSEQ multiplex PCR; TCRdb's version includes in-frame clones alone and lacks a portion of them. In all, the sample yields 95,000 to 150,000 clones. The sample taken for sequencing was PBMCs. These receptor sequences come from a man between 18 and 29 years old in good health and CMV-seronegative. Each CDR3 is given with its conserved first and last residue. A D gene is named only where the DNA matches it firmly.

NA	TRBV19	TRBJ1-4	16	TGTGCCAGTAGCTGGACAGCCATACCAACTAATGAAAAACTGTTTTTT	CASSWTAIPTNEKLFF
TRBD1	TRBV9	TRBJ2-3	16	TGTGCCAGCAGCCTTGGGACAGGGACGAGCACAGATACGCAGTATTTT	CASSLGTGTSTDTQYF
TRBD1	TRBV5-1	TRBJ1-1	15	TGCGCCAGCAGCTTAGGGGGACAGGGGGCGCGGAAAGCTTTCTTT	CASSLGGQGARKAFF
NA	TRBV13	TRBJ2-7	13	TGTGCCAGCAGCCCGCCCTCCGGGTACGAGCAGTACTTC	CASSPPSGYEQYF
TRBD1	TRBV29-1	TRBJ1-2	13	TGCAGCGTTGAAAGTGGGACAGGGGACTACTACACCTTC	CSVESGTGDYYTF
NA	TRBV19	TRBJ1-6	14	TGTGCCAGTAGTTCCCGGGTCTATAATTCACCCCTCCACTTT	CASSSRVYNSPLHF
TRBD1	TRBV30	TRBJ1-1	13	TGTGCCTGGAGCCCCGGGACAGCGGCTGAAGCTTTCTTT	CAWSPGTAAEAFF
TRBD1	TRBV6-1	TRBJ1-2	15	TGTGCCAGCAGCCCTCTGGGACAGACTAACTATGGCTACACCTTC	CASSPLGQTNYGYTF
NA	TRBV5-4	TRBJ2-2	18	TGTGCCAGCAGCTCCCGGACTGGGCTGGGTCTACACACCGGGGAGCTGTTTTTT	CASSSRTGLGLHTGELFF
TRBD2	TRBV9	TRBJ2-7	17	TGTGCCAGCAGCACGGGACTAGCGGGAGAGATACCCTACGAGCAGTACTTC	CASSTGLAGEIPYEQYF
NA	TRBV19	TRBJ1-2	12	TGTGCCAGTAGTAGCCCAGGGTATGGCTACACCTTC	CASSSPGYGYTF
TRBD1	TRBV7-6	TRBJ1-3	17	TGTGCCAGCAGCATCCTTGGACAGGGATTCTCTGGAAACACCATATATTTT	CASSILGQGFSGNTIYF
TRBD1	TRBV6-5	TRBJ1-6	16	TGTGCCAGCAGTTACTATGGCAGGGGGAAGGCTTCACCCCTCCACTTT	CASSYYGRGKASPLHF
TRBD1	TRBV28	TRBJ1-5	13	TGTGCCAGCAGCCCGACAGGGAATCAGCCCCAGCATTTT	CASSPTGNQPQHF
TRBD1	TRBV10-3	TRBJ1-5	14	TGTGCCATCAGGAACAGGGGCTTGAATCAGCCCCAGCATTTT	CAIRNRGLNQPQHF
NA	TRBV28	TRBJ2-3	16	TGTGCCAGCACCCCTATAGGGGGGGCCTACACAGATACGCAGTATTTT	CASTPIGGAYTDTQYF
TRBD1	TRBV18	TRBJ1-2	13	TGTGCCAGCTCCGGACAGGAGGGATATGGCTACACCTTC	CASSGQEGYGYTF
NA	TRBV9	TRBJ1-4	16	TGTGCCAGCAGCCCCAGGGAGGGAGGAACTAATGAAAAACTGTTTTTT	CASSPREGGTNEKLFF
NA	TRBV15	TRBJ2-3	14	TGTGCCACCAGCAGGAAAAGGGGGTCAGATACGCAGTATTTT	CATSRKRGSDTQYF
TRBD2	TRBV5-5	TRBJ2-3	17	TGTGCCAGCAGCTTGGTGACTAGCGGACTTAGCACAGATACGCAGTATTTT	CASSLVTSGLSTDTQYF
NA	TRBV29-1	TRBJ1-2	12	TGCAGCGCCGATCAGGGGATCTATGGCTACACCTTC	CSADQGIYGYTF
TRBD2	TRBV14	TRBJ2-7	15	TGTGCCAGCAGCCCCCTTGGCGGGAGTCCCGACGAGCAGTACTTC	CASSPLGGSPDEQYF
NA	TRBV5-1	TRBJ2-7	14	TGCGCCAGCAGCTTGGGGGTCGCGGGCCACGAGCAGTACTTC	CASSLGVAGHEQYF
TRBD2	TRBV2	TRBJ2-7	19	TGTGCCAGCAGAGTTCTCAATACCCGGACTAGCGGGAGACTCTACGAGCAGTACTTC	CASRVLNTRTSGRLYEQYF
NA	TRBV15	TRBJ2-5	15	TGTGCCACCAGCAGAGAATATTGGGGAGGAGAGACCCAGTACTTC	CATSREYWGGETQYF
NA	TRBV6-4	TRBJ1-2	15	TGTGCCAGCAGTGACGTGAACATTCTTAACTATGGCTACACCTTC	CASSDVNILNYGYTF
NA	TRBV27	TRBJ2-5	15	TGTGCCAGCAGAATGGCAGGGGTAGGTTCGGAGACCCAGTACTTC	CASRMAGVGSETQYF
TRBD1	TRBV29-1	TRBJ2-7	13	TGCAGCACCCGGGACAGGCTGAACGACGAGCAGTACTTC	CSTRDRLNDEQYF
NA	TRBV7-9	TRBJ2-3	14	TGTGCCAGCAGCTTAATCGGGAGTACGGATACGCAGTATTTT	CASSLIGSTDTQYF
NA	TRBV6-5	TRBJ1-5	13	TGTGCCAGCAGCGAGCAAGATAATCAGCCCCAGCATTTT	CASSEQDNQPQHF
NA	TRBV18	TRBJ2-7	15	TGTGCCAGCTCACCAGCTGCGGGACAGAACTACGAGCAGTACTTC	CASSPAAGQNYEQYF
NA	TRBV28	TRBJ2-3	14	TGTGCCAGCAGTTTAAGCGGAAGCACAGATACGCAGTATTTT	CASSLSGSTDTQYF
NA	TRBV5-4	TRBJ2-3	15	TGTGCCAGCACCCCCCGTAGCGGAGCTACAGATACGCAGTATTTT	CASTPRSGATDTQYF
NA	TRBV6-6	TRBJ2-1	15	TGTGCCAGCAGTCAAAAACAGGTTTCCTACAATGAGCAGTTCTTC	CASSQKQVSYNEQFF
TRBD1	TRBV11-2	TRBJ1-1	14	TGTGCCAGCAGCTGGACAGGTTCGAACACTGAAGCTTTCTTT	CASSWTGSNTEAFF
NA	TRBV30	TRBJ1-3	17	TGTGCCTGGAGCCTTTTAAGGACACCCCAGGCTGGAAACACCATATATTTT	CAWSLLRTPQAGNTIYF
TRBD1	TRBV15	TRBJ1-4	15	TGTGCCACCAGCGCCACTCAGGGGGCGATTGAAAAACTGTTTTTT	CATSATQGAIEKLFF
TRBD2	TRBV4-1	TRBJ2-1	16	TGCGCCAGCAGCCAAGATGGGGCGGGAGCTAGGAATGAGCAGTTCTTC	CASSQDGAGARNEQFF
NA	TRBV1	TRBJ2-3	17	TGCACCAGCAGCCCCTCTTCGGGCGGGGTCGGCACAGATACGCAGTATTTT	CTSSPSSGGVGTDTQYF
NA	TRBV10-1	TRBJ2-7	16	TGCGCCAGCAGTGATAGCTCGACGGAAGGATCCTACGAGCAGTACTTC	CASSDSSTEGSYEQYF
TRBD1	TRBV18	TRBJ2-1	17	TGTGCCAGCTCATCAAGGCCGGCCGGGACAGGGGTTATTGAGCAGTTCTTC	CASSSRPAGTGVIEQFF
NA	TRBV21-1	TRBJ1-6	17	TGTGCCAGCAGCAAATCCGCGGGGGCAAACGGTAATTCACCCCTCCACTTT	CASSKSAGANGNSPLHF
NA	TRBV5-6	TRBJ2-3	14	TGTGCCAGCAGCTTGGCCCCGGGGACAGATACGCAGTATTTT	CASSLAPGTDTQYF
TRBD2	TRBV19	TRBJ2-5	16	TGTGCCAGTAGTATAGTAGCGGGGGCCCCACAAGAGACCCAGTACTTC	CASSIVAGAPQETQYF
TRBD2	TRBV6-5	TRBJ2-3	15	TGTGCCAGCATTGGGGCGGGAGGATCAATTGATACGCAGTATTTT	CASIGAGGSIDTQYF
NA	TRBV7-6	TRBJ2-2	17	TGTGCCAGCAGCTCACTTCCGCCCACAGGGAACACCGGGGAGCTGTTTTTT	CASSSLPPTGNTGELFF
TRBD2	TRBV7-9	TRBJ2-5	16	TGTGCCAGCAGCAGAACGGGGGGGCCTGAGGAACAGACCCAGTACTTC	CASSRTGGPEEQTQYF
NA	TRBV27	TRBJ1-6	14	TGTGCCAGCAGCGCGGCTTCTTTGTTTTCCCCCCTCCACTTT	CASSAASLFSPLHF
TRBD1	TRBV5-1	TRBJ2-3	14	TGCGCCAGCAGCGAGAACAGGGGGCAAGATACGCAGTATTTT	CASSENRGQDTQYF
TRBD1	TRBV6-5	TRBJ2-1	14	TGTGCCAGCAGCGGGACAGGGGTTTTGAATGAGCAGTTCTTC	CASSGTGVLNEQFF
TRBD2	TRBV9	TRBJ2-3	23	TGTGCCAGCAGCGTAGGTCTCCAGGGGGCTAGCGGGGGGCCGTGGGGGAGCACAGATACGCAGTATTTT	CASSVGLQGASGGPWGSTDTQYF
NA	TRBV28	TRBJ1-5	13	TGTGCCTGTTCGGCGGGGAACGGTCAGCCCCAGCATTTT	CACSAGNGQPQHF
NA	TRBV19	TRBJ2-1	14	TGTGCCAGTAGCCTACTCGGACAGAACGGTGAGCAGTTCTTC	CASSLLGQNGEQFF